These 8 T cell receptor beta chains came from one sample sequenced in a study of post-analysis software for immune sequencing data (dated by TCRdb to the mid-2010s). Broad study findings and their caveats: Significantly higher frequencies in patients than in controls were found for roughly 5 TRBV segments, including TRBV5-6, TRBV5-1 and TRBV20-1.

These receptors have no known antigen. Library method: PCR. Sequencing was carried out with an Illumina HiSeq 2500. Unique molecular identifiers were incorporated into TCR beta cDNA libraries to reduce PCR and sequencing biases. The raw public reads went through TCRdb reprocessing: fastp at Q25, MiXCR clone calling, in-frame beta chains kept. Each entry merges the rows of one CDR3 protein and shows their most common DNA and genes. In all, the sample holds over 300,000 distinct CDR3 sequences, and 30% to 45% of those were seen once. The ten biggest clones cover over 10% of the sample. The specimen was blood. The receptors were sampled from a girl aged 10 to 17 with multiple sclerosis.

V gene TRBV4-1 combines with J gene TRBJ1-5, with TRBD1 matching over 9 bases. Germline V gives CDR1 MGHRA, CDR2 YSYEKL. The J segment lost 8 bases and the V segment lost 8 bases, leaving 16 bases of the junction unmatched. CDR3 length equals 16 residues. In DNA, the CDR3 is TGCGCCAGCGGCCCATCTCCGGGACAGGGTTTGGAGCCCCAGCATTTT. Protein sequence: CASGPSPGQGLEPQHF.

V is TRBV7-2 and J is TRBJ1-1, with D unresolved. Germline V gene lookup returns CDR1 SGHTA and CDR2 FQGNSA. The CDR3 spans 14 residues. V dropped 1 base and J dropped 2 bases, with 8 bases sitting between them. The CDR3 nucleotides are TGTGCCAGCAGCTTAGGGAGCAGTAACACTGAAGCTTTCTTT. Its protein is CASSLGSSNTEAFF.

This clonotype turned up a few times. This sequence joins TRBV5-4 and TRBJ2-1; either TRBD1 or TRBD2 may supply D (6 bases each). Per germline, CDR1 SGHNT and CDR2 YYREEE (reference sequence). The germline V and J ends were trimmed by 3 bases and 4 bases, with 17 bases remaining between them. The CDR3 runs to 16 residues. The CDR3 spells CASSYHRDGRYNEQFF. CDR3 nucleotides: TGTGCCAGCAGCTATCACAGGGATGGGAGGTACAATGAGCAGTTCTTC.

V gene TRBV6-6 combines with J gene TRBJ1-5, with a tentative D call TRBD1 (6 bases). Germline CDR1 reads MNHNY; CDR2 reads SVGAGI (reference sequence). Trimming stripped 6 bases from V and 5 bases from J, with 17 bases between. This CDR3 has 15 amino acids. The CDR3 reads CASSKRGTGYQPQHF. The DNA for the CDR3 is TGTGCCAGCAGCAAGAGGGGGACGGGGTATCAGCCCCAGCATTTT.

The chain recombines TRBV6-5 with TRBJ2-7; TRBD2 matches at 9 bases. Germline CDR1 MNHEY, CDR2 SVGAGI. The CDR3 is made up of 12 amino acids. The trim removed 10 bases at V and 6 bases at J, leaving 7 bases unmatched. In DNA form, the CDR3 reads TGTGCCACCCAGCGGGGGGTGGGCGAGCAGTACTTC. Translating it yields CATQRGVGEQYF.

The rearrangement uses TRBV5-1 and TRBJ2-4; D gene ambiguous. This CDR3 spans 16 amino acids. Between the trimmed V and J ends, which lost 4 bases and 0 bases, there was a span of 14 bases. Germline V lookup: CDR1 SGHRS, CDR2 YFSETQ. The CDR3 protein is CASSPDRPLAKNIQYF. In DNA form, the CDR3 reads TGCGCCAGCAGCCCTGACCGTCCCCTAGCCAAAAACATTCAGTACTTC.

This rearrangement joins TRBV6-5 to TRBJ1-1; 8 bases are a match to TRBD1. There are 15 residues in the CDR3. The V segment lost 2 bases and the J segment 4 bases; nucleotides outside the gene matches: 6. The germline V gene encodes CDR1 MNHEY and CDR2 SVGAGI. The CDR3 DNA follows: TGTGCCAGCAGTTACCTGGGAACAGGGGGCACTGAAGCTTTCTTT. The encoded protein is CASSYLGTGGTEAFF.

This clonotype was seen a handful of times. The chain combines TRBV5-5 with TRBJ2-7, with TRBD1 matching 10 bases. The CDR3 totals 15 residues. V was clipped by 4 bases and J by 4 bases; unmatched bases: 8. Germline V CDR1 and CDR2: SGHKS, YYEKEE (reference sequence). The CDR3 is CASSPWDRGLYEQYF. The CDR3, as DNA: TGTGCCAGCAGCCCGTGGGACAGGGGCCTTTACGAGCAGTACTTC.